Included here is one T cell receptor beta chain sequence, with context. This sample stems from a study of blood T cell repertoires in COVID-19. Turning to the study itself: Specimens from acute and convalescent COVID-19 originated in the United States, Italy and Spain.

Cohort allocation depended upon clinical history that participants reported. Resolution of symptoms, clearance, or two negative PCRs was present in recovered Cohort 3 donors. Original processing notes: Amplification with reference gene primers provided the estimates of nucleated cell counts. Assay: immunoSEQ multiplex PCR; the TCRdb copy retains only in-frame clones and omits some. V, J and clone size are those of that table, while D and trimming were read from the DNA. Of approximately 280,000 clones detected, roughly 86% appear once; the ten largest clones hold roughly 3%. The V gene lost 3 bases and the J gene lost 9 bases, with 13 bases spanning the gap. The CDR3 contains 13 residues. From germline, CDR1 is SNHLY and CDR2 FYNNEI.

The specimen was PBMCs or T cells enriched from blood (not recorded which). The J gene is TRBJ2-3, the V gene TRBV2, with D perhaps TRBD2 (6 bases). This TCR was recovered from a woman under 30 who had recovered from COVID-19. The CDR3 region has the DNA TGTGCCAGCAGTGACATACTAGCTGGGACGCAGTATTTT. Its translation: CASSDILAGTQYF.